The sequence of this T cell receptor (beta chain) was determined in a study of blood T cell repertoires in COVID-19. This CDR3 comprises 15 residues. Germline assignment: CDR1 MNHEY and CDR2 SMNVEV (reference sequence). After removal of 6 bases from V and 5 bases from J, the junction contained 4 bases not matched to a gene. Repertoires were generated with immunoSEQ multiplex PCR, while TCRdb's copy carries only in-frame clones and drops some. The data contain more than 250,000 clones, about 89% of them singletons. Sequenced input: peripheral blood. The sequence came from a young man who had recovered from COVID-19. The chain joins TRBV27 to TRBJ2-1; 13 bases align to TRBD2. CDR3 in amino acids: CASRLAGGINNEQFF. The CDR3 DNA reads as TGTGCCAGCAGACTAGCGGGGGGGATAAACAATGAGCAGTTCTTC.